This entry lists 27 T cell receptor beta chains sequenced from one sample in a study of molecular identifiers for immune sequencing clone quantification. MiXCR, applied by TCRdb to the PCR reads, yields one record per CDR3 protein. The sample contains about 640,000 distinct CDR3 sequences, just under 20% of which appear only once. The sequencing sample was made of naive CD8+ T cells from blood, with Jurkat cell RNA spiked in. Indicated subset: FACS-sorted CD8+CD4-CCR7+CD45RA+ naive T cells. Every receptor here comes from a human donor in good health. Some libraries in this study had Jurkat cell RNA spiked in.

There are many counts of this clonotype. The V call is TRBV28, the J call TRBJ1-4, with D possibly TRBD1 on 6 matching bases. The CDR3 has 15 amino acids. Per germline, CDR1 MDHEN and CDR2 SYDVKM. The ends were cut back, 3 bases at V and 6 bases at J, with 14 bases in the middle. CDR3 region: CASSLVTGGDEKLFF. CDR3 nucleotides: TGTGCCAGCAGTTTGGTGACAGGAGGGGATGAAAAACTGTTTTTT.

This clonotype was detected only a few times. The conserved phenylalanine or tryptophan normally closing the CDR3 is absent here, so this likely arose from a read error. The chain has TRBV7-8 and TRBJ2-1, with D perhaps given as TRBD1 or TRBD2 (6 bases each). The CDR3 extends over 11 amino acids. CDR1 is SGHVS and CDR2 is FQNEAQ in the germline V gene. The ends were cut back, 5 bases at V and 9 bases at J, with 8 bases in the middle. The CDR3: CASSTGAEQFL. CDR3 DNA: TGTGCCAGCAGCACGGGGGCTGAGCAGTTCCTC.

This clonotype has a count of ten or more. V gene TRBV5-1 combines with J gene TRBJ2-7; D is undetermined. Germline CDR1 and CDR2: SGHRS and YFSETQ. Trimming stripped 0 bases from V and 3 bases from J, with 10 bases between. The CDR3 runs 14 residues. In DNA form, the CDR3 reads TGCGCCAGCAGCTTGGGCTCCGGGTTCTACGAGCAGTACTTC. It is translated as CASSLGSGFYEQYF.

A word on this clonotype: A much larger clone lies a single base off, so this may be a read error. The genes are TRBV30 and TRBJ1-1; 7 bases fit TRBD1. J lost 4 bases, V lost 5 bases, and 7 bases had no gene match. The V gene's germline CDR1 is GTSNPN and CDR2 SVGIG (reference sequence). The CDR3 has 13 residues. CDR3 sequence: CAWSGGGCTEAFF. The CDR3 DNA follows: TGTGCCTGGTCCGGAGGGGGCTGCACTGAAGCTTTCTTT.

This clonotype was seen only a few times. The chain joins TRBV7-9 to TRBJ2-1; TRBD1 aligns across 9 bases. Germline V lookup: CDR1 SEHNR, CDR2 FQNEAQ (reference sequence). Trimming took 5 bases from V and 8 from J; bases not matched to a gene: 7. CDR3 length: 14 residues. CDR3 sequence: CASSPRQGGHEQFF. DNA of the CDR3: TGTGCCAGCAGCCCAAGACAGGGGGGTCATGAGCAGTTCTTC.

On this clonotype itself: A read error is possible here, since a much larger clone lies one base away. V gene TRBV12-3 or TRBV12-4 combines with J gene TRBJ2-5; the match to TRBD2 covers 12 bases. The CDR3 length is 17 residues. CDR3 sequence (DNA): TGTGCCAGCAGTCCGGGACTAGCGGGCCCTGAGCAAGAGACCCGGTACTTC. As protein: CASSPGLAGPEQETRYF.

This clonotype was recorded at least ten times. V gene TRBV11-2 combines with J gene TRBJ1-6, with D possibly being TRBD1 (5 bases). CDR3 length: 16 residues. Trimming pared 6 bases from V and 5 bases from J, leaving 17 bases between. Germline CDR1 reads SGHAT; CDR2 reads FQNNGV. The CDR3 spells CASSRRRDGDNSPLHF. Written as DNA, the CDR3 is TGTGCCAGCAGTCGACGCCGGGACGGTGATAATTCACCCCTCCACTTT.

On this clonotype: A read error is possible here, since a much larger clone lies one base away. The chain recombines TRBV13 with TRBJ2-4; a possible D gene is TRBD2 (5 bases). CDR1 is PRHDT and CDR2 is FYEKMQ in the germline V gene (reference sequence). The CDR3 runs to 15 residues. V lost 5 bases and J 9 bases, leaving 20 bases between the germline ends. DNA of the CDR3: TGTGCCAGCAGCCTTAAGACGGTAGCGACGGGCATTCAGTACTTC. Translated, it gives CASSLKTVATGIQYF.

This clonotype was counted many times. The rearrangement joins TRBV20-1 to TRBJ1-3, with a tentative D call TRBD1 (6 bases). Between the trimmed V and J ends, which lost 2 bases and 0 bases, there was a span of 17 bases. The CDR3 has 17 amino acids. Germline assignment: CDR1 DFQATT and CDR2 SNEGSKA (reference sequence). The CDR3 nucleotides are TGCAGTGCTAGATCCAGGACAGCAAGCCACTCTGGAAACACCATATATTTT. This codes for CSARSRTASHSGNTIYF.

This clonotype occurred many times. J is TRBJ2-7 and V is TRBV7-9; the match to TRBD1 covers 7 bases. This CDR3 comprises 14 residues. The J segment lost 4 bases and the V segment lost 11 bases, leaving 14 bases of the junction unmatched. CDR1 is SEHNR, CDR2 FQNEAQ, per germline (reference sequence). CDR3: CASLGDSAAYEQYF. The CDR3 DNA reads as TGTGCCTCACTTGGGGACAGCGCCGCTTACGAGCAGTACTTC.

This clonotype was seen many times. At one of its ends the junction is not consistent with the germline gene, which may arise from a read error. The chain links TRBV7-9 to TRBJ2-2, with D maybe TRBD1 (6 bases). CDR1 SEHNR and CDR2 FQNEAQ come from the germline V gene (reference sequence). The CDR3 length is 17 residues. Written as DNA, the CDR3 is TGTGCCAGCACCGATATTCAAGGGGGAGCGAACACCAGGGAGCTGTTTTTT. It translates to CASTDIQGGANTRELFF.

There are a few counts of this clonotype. The DNA of the CDR3 is TGTGCCAGCAGCACAGGAGTAGCGCCCTACGAGCAGTACTTC. Its protein product is CASSTGVAPYEQYF. The chain has TRBV11-2 and TRBJ2-7, with D perhaps given as TRBD1 or TRBD2 (5 bases each). Trimming stripped 5 bases from V and 2 bases from J, with 13 bases between. From germline, CDR1 is SGHAT and CDR2 FQNNGV. This CDR3 contains 14 residues.

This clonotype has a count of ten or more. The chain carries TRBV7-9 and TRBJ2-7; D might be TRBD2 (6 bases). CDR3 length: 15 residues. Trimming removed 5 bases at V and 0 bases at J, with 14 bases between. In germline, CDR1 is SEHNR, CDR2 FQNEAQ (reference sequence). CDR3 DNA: TGTGCCAGCAGCCCACGGGACGGGAGCTCCTACGAGCAGTACTTC. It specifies CASSPRDGSSYEQYF.

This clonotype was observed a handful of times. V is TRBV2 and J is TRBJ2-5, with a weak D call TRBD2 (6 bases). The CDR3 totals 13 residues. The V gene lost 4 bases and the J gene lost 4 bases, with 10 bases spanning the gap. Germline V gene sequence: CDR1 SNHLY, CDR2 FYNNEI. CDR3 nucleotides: TGTGCCAGCAGTGGAAGGAGGGGAGAGACCCAGTACTTC. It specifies CASSGRRGETQYF.

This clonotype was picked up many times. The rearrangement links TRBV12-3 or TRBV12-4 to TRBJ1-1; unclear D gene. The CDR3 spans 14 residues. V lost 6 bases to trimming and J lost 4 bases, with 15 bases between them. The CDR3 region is CASRPAVAGTEAFF. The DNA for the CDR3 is TGTGCCAGCAGACCAGCGGTGGCGGGCACTGAAGCTTTCTTT.

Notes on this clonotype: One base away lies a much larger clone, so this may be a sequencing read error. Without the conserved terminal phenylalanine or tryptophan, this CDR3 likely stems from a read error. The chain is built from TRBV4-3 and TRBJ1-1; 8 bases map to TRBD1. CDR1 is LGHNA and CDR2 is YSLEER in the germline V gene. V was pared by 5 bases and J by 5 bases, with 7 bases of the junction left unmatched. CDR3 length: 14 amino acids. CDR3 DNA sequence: TGCGCCAGCAGCTCAGGGGGCTGGAATACTGAAGCTTTCCTT. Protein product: CASSSGGWNTEAFL.

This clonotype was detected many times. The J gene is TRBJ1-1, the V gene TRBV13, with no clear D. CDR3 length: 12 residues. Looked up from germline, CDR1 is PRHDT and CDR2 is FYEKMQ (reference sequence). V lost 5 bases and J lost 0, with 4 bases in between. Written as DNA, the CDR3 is TGTGCCAGCAGCACACTGAACACTGAAGCTTTCTTT. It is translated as CASSTLNTEAFF.

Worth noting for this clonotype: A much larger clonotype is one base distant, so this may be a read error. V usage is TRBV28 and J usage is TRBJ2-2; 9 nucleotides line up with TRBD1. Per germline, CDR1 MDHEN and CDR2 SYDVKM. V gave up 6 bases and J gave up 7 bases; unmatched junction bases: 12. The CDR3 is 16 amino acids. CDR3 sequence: CASSRTRTGEGGELFF. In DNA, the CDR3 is TGTGCCAGCAGCAGAACTAGGACAGGGGAGGGCGGGGAGCTGTTTTTT.

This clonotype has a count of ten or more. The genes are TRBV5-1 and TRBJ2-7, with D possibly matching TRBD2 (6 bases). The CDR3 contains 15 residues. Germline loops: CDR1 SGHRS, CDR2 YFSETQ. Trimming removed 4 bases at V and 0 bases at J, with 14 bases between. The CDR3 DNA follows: TGCGCCAGCAGCCAACCTAGCGCCCACTCCTACGAGCAGTACTTC. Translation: CASSQPSAHSYEQYF.

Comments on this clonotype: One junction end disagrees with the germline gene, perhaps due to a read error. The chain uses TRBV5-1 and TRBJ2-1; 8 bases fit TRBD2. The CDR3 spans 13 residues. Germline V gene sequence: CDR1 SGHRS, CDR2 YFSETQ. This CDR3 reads CASTADSGIEQLF. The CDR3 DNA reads TGCGCCAGCACGGCCGATAGCGGGATTGAGCAGCTCTTC.

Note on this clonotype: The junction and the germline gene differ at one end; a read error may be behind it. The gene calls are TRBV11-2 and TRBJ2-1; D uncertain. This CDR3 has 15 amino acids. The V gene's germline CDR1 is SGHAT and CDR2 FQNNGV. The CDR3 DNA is TGTGCCAGCAGCTTCCAAGCGAGCTCCTACTATGAGCAGTTCTTC. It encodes CASSFQASSYYEQFF.

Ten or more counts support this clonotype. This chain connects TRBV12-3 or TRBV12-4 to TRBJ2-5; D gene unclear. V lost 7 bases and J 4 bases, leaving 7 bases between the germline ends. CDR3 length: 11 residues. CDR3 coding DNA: TGTGCCAGCACGAACTCAGAGACCCAGTACTTC. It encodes CASTNSETQYF.

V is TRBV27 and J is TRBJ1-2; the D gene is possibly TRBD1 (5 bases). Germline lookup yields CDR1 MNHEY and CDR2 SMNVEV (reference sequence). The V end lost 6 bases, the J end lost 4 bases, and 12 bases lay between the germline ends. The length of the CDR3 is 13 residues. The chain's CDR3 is CASSLGEAYGYTF. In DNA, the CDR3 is TGTGCCAGCAGCTTAGGGGAAGCCTATGGCTACACCTTC.

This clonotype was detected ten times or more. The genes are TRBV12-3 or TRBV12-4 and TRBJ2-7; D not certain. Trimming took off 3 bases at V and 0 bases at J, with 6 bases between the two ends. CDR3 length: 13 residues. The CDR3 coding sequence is TGTGCCAGCAGTTTTGTCCTCTCCTACGAGCAGTACTTC. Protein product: CASSFVLSYEQYF.

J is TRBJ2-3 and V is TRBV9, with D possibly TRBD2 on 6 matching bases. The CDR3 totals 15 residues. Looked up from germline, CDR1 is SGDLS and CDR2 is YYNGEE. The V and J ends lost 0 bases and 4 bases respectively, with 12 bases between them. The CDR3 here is CASSVGTKHPDTQYF. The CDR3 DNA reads TGTGCCAGCAGCGTAGGGACTAAGCACCCAGATACGCAGTATTTT.

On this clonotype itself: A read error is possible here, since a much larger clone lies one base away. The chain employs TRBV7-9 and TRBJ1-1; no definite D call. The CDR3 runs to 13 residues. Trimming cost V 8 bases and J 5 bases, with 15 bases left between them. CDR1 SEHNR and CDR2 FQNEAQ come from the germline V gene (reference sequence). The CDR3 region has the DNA TGTGCCAGCGGCGAAGATGGTTTGACTGAAGCTTTCTTT. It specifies CASGEDGLTEAFF.

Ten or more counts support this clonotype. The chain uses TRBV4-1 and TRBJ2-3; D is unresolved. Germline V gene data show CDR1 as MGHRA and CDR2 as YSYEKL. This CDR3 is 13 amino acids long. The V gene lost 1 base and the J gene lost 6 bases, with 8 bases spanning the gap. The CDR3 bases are TGCGCCAGCAGCCAAGCTGGTAGTGATACGCAGTATTTT. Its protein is CASSQAGSDTQYF.